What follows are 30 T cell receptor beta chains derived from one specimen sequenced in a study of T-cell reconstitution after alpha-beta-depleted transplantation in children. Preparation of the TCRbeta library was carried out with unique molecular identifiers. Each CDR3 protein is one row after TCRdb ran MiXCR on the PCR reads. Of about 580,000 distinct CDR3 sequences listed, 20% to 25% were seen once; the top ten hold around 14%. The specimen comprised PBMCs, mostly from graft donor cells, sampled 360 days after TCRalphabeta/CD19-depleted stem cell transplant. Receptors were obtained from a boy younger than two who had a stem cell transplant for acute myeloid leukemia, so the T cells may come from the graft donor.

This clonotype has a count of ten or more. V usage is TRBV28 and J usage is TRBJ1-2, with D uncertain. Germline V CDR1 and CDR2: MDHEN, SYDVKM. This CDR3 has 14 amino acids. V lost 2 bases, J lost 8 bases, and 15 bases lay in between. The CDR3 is CASSLLVGEDGYTF. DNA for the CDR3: TGTGCCAGCAGTTTACTTGTCGGGGAGGACGGCTACACCTTC.

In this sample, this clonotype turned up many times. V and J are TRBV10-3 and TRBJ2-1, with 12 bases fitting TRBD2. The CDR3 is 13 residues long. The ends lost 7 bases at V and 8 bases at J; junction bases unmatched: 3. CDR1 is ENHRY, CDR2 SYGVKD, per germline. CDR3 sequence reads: CAIKTSGGHEQFF. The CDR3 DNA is TGTGCCATCAAAACTAGCGGGGGGCATGAGCAGTTCTTC.

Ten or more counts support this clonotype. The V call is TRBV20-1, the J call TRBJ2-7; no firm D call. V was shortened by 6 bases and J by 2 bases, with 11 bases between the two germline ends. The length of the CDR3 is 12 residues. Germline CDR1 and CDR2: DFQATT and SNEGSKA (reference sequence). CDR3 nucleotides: TGCAGTGCCGCTGGCAGGCCCTACGAGCAGTACTTC. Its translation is CSAAGRPYEQYF.

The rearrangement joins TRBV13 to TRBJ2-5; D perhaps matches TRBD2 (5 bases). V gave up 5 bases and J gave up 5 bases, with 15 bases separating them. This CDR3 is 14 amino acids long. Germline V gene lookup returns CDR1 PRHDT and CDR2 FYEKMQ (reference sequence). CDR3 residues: CASSHLAGTETQYF. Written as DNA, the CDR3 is TGTGCCAGCAGCCATTTGGCGGGCACGGAGACCCAGTACTTC.

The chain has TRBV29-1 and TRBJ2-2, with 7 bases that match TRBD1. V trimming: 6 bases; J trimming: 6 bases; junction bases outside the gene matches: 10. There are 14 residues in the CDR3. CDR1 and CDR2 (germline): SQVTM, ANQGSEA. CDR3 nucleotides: TGCAGCGTCCCGGACAACAGGGGCCCCGGGGAGCTGTTTTTT. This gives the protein CSVPDNRGPGELFF.

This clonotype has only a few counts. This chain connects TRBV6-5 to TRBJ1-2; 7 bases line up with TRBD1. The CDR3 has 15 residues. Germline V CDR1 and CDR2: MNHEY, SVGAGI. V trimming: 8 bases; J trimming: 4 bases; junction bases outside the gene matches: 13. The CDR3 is CASRLPLEGAYGYTF. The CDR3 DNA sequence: TGTGCCAGCCGATTACCTCTTGAGGGGGCCTATGGCTACACCTTC.

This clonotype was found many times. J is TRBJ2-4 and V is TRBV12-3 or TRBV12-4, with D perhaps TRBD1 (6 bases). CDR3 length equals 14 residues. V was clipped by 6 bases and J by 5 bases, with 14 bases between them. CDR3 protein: CASSSGQLENIQYF. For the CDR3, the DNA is TGTGCCAGCAGCTCCGGACAGCTGGAAAACATTCAGTACTTC.

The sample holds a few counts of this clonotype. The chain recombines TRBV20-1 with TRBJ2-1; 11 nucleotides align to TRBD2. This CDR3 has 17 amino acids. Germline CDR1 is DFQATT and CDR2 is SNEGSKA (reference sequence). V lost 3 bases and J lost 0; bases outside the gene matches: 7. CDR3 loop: CSARYTSGGLSYNEQFF. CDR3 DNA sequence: TGCAGTGCTAGGTACACTAGCGGGGGCCTCTCCTACAATGAGCAGTTCTTC.

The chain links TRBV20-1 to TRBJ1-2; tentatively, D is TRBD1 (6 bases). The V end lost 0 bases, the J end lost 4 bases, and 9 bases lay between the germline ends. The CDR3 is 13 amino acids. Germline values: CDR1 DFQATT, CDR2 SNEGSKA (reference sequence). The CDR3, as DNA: TGCAGTGCTAGAGATGTGGGGGCCTATGGCTACACCTTC. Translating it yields CSARDVGAYGYTF.

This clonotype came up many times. Written as DNA, the CDR3 is TGTGCCAGCAGCTCCACCGGGACTAGCGGGGCGGATACGCAGTATTTT. Its protein product is CASSSTGTSGADTQYF. The genes are TRBV7-2 and TRBJ2-3, with 13 bases lining up with TRBD2. V trimming: 4 bases; J trimming: 6 bases; junction bases outside the gene matches: 7. There are 16 residues in the CDR3. Per germline, CDR1 SGHTA and CDR2 FQGNSA.

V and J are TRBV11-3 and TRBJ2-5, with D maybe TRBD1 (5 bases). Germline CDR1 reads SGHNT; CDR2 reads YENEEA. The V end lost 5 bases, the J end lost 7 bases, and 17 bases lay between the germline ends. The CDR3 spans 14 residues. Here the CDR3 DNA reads TGTGCCAGCAGCGCCAGACAGCCACCGGGGACCCAGTACTTC. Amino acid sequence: CASSARQPPGTQYF.

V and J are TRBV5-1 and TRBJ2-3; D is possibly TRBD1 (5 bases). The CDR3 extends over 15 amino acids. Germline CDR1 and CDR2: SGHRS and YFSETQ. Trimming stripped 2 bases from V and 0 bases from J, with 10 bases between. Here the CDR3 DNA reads TGCGCCAGCAGCTTTTGGACACTCAGCACAGATACGCAGTATTTT. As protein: CASSFWTLSTDTQYF.

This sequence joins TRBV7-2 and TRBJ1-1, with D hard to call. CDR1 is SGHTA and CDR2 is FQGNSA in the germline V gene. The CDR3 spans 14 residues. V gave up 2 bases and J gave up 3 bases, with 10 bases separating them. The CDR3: CASSLMGSYTEAFF. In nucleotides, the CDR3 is TGTGCCAGCAGCTTAATGGGGTCGTACACTGAAGCTTTCTTT.

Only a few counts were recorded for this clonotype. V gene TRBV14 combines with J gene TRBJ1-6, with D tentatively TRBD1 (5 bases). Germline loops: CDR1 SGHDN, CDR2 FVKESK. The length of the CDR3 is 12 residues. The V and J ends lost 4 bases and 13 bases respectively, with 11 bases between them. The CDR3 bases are TGTGCCAGCAGCCTACAGCCAGGGCCCCTCCACTTT. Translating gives CASSLQPGPLHF.

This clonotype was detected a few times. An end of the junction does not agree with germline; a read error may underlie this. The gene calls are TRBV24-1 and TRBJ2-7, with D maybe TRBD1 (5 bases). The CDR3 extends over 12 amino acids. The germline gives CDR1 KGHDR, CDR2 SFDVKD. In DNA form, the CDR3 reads TGTGCCACCAGTGATTTGCGTAAGGGGTCCATCTTC. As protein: CATSDLRKGSIF.

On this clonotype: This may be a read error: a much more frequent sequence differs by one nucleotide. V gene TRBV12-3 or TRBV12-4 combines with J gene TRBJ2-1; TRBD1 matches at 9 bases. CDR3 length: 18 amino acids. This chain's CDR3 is CAGSLVEWGQGLSYEQFF. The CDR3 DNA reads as TGTGCCGGCAGTTTAGTTGAATGGGGACAGGGCTTGTCCTATGAGCAGTTCTTC.

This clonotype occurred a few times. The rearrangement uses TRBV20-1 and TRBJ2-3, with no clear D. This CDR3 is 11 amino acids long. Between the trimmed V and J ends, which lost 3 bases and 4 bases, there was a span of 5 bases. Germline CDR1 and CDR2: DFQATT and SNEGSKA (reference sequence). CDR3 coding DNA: TGCAGTGCTAGCGGGTCAGATACGCAGTATTTT. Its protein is CSASGSDTQYF.

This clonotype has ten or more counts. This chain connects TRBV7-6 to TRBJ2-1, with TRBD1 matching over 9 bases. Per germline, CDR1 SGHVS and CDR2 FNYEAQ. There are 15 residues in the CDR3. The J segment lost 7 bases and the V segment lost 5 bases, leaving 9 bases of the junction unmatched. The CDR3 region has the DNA TGTGCCAGCAGCCCAGGACAGGGGCGGAGGAATGAGCAGTTCTTC. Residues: CASSPGQGRRNEQFF.

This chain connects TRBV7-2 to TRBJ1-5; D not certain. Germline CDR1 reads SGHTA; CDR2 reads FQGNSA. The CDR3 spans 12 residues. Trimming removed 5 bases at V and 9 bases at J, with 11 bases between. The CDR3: CASSAVGRPQHF. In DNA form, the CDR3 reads TGTGCCAGCAGCGCTGTGGGCAGGCCCCAGCATTTT.

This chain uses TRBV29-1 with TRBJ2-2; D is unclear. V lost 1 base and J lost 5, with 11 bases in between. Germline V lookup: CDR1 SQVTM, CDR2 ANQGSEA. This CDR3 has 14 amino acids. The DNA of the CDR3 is TGCAGCGTTGAAGGTTTCGCGAGGACCGGGGAGCTGTTTTTT. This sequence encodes CSVEGFARTGELFF.

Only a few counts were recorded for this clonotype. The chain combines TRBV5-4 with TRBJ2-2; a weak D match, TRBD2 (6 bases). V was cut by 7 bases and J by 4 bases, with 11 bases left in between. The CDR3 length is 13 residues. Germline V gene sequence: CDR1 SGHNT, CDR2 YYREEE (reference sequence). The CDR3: CASAGTGTGELFF. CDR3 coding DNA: TGTGCCAGCGCGGGAACGGGCACCGGGGAGCTGTTTTTT.

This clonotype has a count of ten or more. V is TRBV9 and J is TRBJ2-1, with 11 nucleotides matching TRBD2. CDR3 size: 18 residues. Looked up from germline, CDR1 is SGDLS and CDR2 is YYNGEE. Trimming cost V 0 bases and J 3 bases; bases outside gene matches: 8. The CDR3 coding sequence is TGTGCCAGCAGCGTAGCTTCTAGCGGGGGGCTATACTACAATGAGCAGTTCTTC. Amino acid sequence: CASSVASSGGLYYNEQFF.

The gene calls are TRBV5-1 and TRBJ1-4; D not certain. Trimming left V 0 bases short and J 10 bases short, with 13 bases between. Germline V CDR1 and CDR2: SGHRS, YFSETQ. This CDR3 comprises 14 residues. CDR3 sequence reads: CASSLAGQGSKLFF. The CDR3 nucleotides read TGCGCCAGCAGCTTGGCGGGTCAAGGCTCAAAACTGTTTTTT.

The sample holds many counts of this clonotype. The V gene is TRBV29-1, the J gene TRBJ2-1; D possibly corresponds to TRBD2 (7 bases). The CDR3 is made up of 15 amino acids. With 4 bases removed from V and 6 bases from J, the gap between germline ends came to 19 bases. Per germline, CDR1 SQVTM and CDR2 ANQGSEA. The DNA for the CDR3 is TGCAGCGTTGGAGGGGGGGCCCAACCTTTCAATGAGCAGTTCTTC. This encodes CSVGGGAQPFNEQFF.

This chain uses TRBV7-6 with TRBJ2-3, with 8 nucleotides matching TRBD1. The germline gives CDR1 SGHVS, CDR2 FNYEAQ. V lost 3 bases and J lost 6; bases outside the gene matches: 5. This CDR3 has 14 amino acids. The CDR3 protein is CASSFDDRGDTQYF. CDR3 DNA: TGTGCCAGCAGCTTCGATGACAGGGGCGATACGCAGTATTTT.

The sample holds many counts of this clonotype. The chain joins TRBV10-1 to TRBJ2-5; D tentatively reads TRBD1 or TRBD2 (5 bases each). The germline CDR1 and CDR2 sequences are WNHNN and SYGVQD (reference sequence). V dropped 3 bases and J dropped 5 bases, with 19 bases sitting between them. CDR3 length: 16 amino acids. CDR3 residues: CASSDLGTARRETQYF. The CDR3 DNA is TGCGCCAGCAGTGACCTGGGGACGGCTCGTCGGGAGACCCAGTACTTC.

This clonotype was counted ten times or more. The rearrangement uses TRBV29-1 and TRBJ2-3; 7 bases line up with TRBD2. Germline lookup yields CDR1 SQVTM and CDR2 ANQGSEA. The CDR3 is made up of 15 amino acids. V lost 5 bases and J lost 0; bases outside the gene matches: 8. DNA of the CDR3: TGCAGCGTTCGCCCTAGCGGCGGGAGCACAGATACGCAGTATTTT. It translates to CSVRPSGGSTDTQYF.

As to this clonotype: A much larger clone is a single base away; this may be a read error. In DNA form, the CDR3 reads TGTGCCAGCAGCTTAGTCCCCCGGAAGGACACTGTAGCTTTCTTT. Its translation: CASSLVPRKDTVAFF. The chain couples TRBV7-2 to TRBJ1-1; tentatively, D is TRBD1 (5 bases). Germline CDR1 and CDR2: SGHTA and FQGNSA. This CDR3 contains 15 residues.

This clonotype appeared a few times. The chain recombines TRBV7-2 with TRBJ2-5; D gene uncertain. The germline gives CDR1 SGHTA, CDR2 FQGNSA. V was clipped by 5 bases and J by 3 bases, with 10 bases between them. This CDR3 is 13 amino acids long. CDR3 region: CASSPSRKETQYF. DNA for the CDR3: TGTGCCAGCAGCCCGAGCCGAAAAGAGACCCAGTACTTC.

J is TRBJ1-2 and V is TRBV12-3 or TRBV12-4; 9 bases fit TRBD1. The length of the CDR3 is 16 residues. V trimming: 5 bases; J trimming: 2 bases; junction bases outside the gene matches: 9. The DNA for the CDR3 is TGTGCCAGCAGTCAGGGACAGGGAAGGTCGAACTATGGCTACACCTTC. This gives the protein CASSQGQGRSNYGYTF.